This T cell receptor beta chain comes out of a study of Ad26.COV2.S vaccination and SARS-CoV-2 variants. Turning to the study itself: Vaccine-arm donor from the placebo-controlled COV1001 Ad26.COV2.S trial. The study's findings and limits: It is possible that the TCR breadth and depth analyses underestimated the total T cell responses. People who got the vaccine had more spike-specific TCR breadth than people who got placebo.

Treatment: about 20 received Ad26.COV2.S at low or high dose, single or two shots; about five received placebo; per-sample allocation not given. Day 63 following the first vaccine or placebo injection was when the samples were taken. In the case of this clone: The antigen remains unidentified.

The V gene lost 1 base and the J gene lost 3 bases, with 12 bases spanning the gap. Germline-derived CDR1 and CDR2 are SEHNR and FQNEAQ (reference sequence). There are 15 residues in the CDR3. The protocol was immunoSEQ multiplex PCR, while the TCRdb copy is restricted to in-frame clones and leaves out a portion. The sample includes a few hundred thousand clones, 90% seen only once; the top ten take about 4.4%. The source is a person between 18 and 65 years old who received the Ad26.COV2.S COVID-19 vaccine or a placebo. The specimen comprised peripheral blood, sampled in a trial of Ad26.COV2.S vaccine versus placebo. The chain carries TRBV7-9 and TRBJ1-2; TRBD1 is a possible D gene (5 bases). CDR3: CASSLDGLGDYGYTF. The CDR3 DNA is TGTGCCAGCAGCTTAGACGGGCTAGGGGACTATGGCTACACCTTC.